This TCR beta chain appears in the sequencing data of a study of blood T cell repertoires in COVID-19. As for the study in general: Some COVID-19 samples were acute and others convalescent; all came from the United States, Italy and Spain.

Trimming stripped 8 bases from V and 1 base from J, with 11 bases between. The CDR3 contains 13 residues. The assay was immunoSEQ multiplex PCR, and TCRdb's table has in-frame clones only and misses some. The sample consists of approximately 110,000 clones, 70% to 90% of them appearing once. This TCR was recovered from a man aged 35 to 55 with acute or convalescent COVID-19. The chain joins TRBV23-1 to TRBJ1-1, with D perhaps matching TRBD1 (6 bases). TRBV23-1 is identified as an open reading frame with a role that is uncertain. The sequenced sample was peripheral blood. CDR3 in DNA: TGCGCCAGCCCCGGACAGCCGAACACTGAAGCTTTCTTT. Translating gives CASPGQPNTEAFF.